This T cell receptor beta chain was captured in a study of regulatory dendritic cells for organ transplantation. Study-wide context: Dendritic cell cultures received LPS on day 6.

The CDR3 is 15 residues long. Trimming cost V 3 bases and J 6 bases, with 16 bases left between them. Germline V gene lookup returns CDR1 LGHNT and CDR2 FRNRAP. Generated by immunoSEQ multiplex PCR, the TCRdb table keeps only in-frame clones and is missing some. The data hold roughly 12,000 clones, with 75% to 85% observed a single time. Sorted subsets were CFSE-labeled and cultured less than six days with allogeneic dendritic cells. Details on this clone: Its antigen remains unidentified.

Sequencing was carried out using naive CD8+ T cells from blood cultured with regulatory dendritic cells. The sample's subset: CD45RA+ naive T cells. This rearrangement joins TRBV12-5 to TRBJ2-3; a weak D match, TRBD1 (5 bases). The sequence came from a human donor in good health. The CDR3 bases are TGTGCTAGTGGTTTTTTTCAGGGTGGCTCGGATACGCAGTATTTT. This sequence encodes CASGFFQGGSDTQYF.